The 20 T cell receptor beta chains given below trace back to one sample, sequenced in a study of shared clonotypes between healthy human individuals. Method: immunoSEQ multiplex PCR; TCRdb's copy keeps in-frame clones and lacks some. The sample holds some 2,100,000 clones, about 94% seen once. The sequencing input was naive CD4+ T cells sorted from blood. Subset of the sample: CD45RA+ positively selected. The origin of the receptors is a man younger than 30 in good health.

The chain uses TRBV5-5 and TRBJ1-1; D unresolved. Trimming cost V 1 base and J 4 bases, with 17 bases left between them. The CDR3 loop spans 16 amino acids. Germline V gives CDR1 SGHKS, CDR2 YYEKEE (reference sequence). This CDR3 reads CASSLSRREPSTEAFF. The CDR3 coding sequence is TGTGCCAGCAGCTTGTCACGGCGGGAGCCCAGCACTGAAGCTTTCTTT.

V gene TRBV27 combines with J gene TRBJ1-1; no reliable D call. With 3 bases removed from V and 7 bases from J, the gap between germline ends came to 21 bases. Looked up from germline, CDR1 is MNHEY and CDR2 is SMNVEV (reference sequence). The CDR3 is 16 residues long. For the CDR3, the DNA is TGTGCCAGCAGTTTGAAGAGGTTCGGCCGTTCAGGTGAAGCTTTCTTT. Its translation: CASSLKRFGRSGEAFF.

Regarding this clone: Other DNA sequences in the sample encode the same CDR3. This chain uses TRBV6-5 with TRBJ2-5; no clear D gene. Germline loops: CDR1 MNHEY, CDR2 SVGAGI. The CDR3 is 12 amino acids. The V and J ends lost 2 bases and 4 bases respectively, with 5 bases between them. CDR3 coding DNA: TGTGCCAGCAGTTACGGACGAGAGACCCAGTACTTC. As protein: CASSYGRETQYF.

This chain links TRBV12-5 with TRBJ2-5, with TRBD2 as a possible D gene (5 bases). CDR1 and CDR2 from the germline V gene are LGHNT and FRNRAP. V lost 5 bases and J lost 0, with 13 bases in between. The CDR3 is 15 amino acids. The CDR3 DNA reads as TGTGCTAGTGGTCCCTCGGACTCGTACCAAGAGACCCAGTACTTC. Amino acid sequence: CASGPSDSYQETQYF.

This sequence joins TRBV18 and TRBJ2-7; D unresolved. Trimming removed 2 bases from V and 0 bases from J, with 8 bases in between. The CDR3 runs 14 residues. Germline V gene sequence: CDR1 KGHSH, CDR2 LQKENI. The DNA of the CDR3 is TGTGCCAGCTCACCAGGCAGGACCTCCTACGAGCAGTACTTC. Protein: CASSPGRTSYEQYF. The full variable domain, completed using reference TRBV18 and TRBJ2-7, is NAGVMQNPRHLVRRRGQEARLRCSPMKGHSHVYWYRQLPEEGLKFMVYLQKENIIDESGMPKERFSAEFPKEGPSILRIQQVVRGDSAAYFCASSPGRTSYEQYFGPGTRLTVT.

This clone was picked up a small number of times. The J gene is TRBJ1-2, the V gene TRBV30, with D perhaps TRBD1 (6 bases). This CDR3 region has 13 residues. With 0 bases removed from V and 6 bases from J, the gap between germline ends came to 11 bases. CDR1 is GTSNPN, CDR2 SVGIG, per germline (reference sequence). CDR3 nucleotide sequence: TGTGCCTGGAGTGTACAACAGGGACATGGCTACACCTTC. Encoded protein: CAWSVQQGHGYTF.

Turning to this clone: Other DNA sequences within the sample encode an identical CDR3. The chain employs TRBV6-5 and TRBJ1-2, with 8 bases aligning to TRBD1. The V gene's germline CDR1 is MNHEY and CDR2 SVGAGI. V lost 0 bases and J lost 3; bases outside the gene matches: 3. The CDR3 totals 15 residues. This CDR3 is CASSYSSRGHYGYTF. The CDR3 DNA reads TGTGCCAGCAGTTACTCGAGCAGGGGGCACTATGGCTACACCTTC.

Details on this clone: This sample includes further DNA sequences coding for the same CDR3. The V gene is TRBV5-1, the J gene TRBJ2-2; D unclear. Trimming cost V 3 bases and J 1 base, with 4 bases left between them. Germline-derived CDR1 and CDR2 are SGHRS and YFSETQ. The CDR3 runs to 13 residues. This chain's CDR3 is CASSSKNTGELFF. In nucleotides, the CDR3 is TGCGCCAGCAGCTCGAAGAACACCGGGGAGCTGTTTTTT.

This clone was observed a single time. This chain uses TRBV20-1 with TRBJ1-1, with TRBD1 as a possible D gene (6 bases). Looked up from germline, CDR1 is DFQATT and CDR2 is SNEGSKA (reference sequence). The CDR3 totals 11 residues. DNA of the CDR3: TGCAGCGGACAGCGTAACACTGAAGCTTTCTTT. As protein: CSGQRNTEAFF.

This chain uses TRBV27 with TRBJ1-5, with a possible D match to TRBD1 (6 bases). Germline CDR1 and CDR2: MNHEY and SMNVEV (reference sequence). The CDR3 totals 15 residues. V lost 2 bases to trimming and J lost 0 bases, with 8 bases between them. DNA of the CDR3: TGTGCCAGCAGTTTAACAGGGAGTAGCAATCAGCCCCAGCATTTT. It specifies CASSLTGSSNQPQHF.

This sequence joins TRBV5-1 and TRBJ2-5, with D possibly TRBD1 on 7 matching bases. The germline V gene has CDR1 SGHRS and CDR2 YFSETQ. Trimming stripped 3 bases from V and 5 bases from J, with 20 bases between. The CDR3 is 16 residues long. The CDR3: CASSWRAGGGRETQYF. In nucleotides, the CDR3 is TGCGCCAGCAGCTGGAGGGCTGGAGGGGGCCGGGAGACCCAGTACTTC.

A remark on this clone: The sample has other DNA sequences that encode this CDR3 too. The gene calls are TRBV10-1 and TRBJ2-7; D unclear. The ends were cut back, 3 bases at V and 7 bases at J, with 16 bases in the middle. CDR1 is WNHNN and CDR2 is SYGVQD in the germline V gene (reference sequence). The CDR3 contains 14 residues. CDR3 nucleotides: TGCGCCAGCAGTGAAGGAGACACCTTATCTGAGCAGTACTTC. Protein product: CASSEGDTLSEQYF.

V gene TRBV6-1 combines with J gene TRBJ2-5; a possible D gene is TRBD1 (6 bases). CDR3 size: 13 residues. Germline CDR1 reads MNHNS; CDR2 reads SASEGT. Trimming stripped 6 bases from V and 5 bases from J, with 13 bases between. For the CDR3, the DNA is TGTGCCAGCAGGGACAACGACAGGGAGACCCAGTACTTC. Residues: CASRDNDRETQYF.

This chain links TRBV30 with TRBJ2-2; no reliable D call. The CDR3 has 14 residues. Trimming removed 2 bases at V and 5 bases at J, with 12 bases between. CDR1 is GTSNPN and CDR2 is SVGIG in the germline V gene (reference sequence). The DNA for the CDR3 is TGTGCCTGGAGTTCGAACACAAGGACCGGGGAGCTGTTTTTT. It yields the protein CAWSSNTRTGELFF.

The rearrangement uses TRBV5-1 and TRBJ1-2, with TRBD1 as a possible D gene (5 bases). Germline CDR1 SGHRS, CDR2 YFSETQ. This CDR3 is built from 15 residues. Trimming stripped 0 bases from V and 6 bases from J, with 15 bases between. CDR3 sequence reads: CASSLAGTGTDGYTF. CDR3 sequence (DNA): TGCGCCAGCAGCTTGGCCGGGACCGGGACGGATGGCTACACCTTC.

The V gene is TRBV2, the J gene TRBJ2-2; D is possibly TRBD1 or TRBD2 (6 bases each). The CDR3 loop spans 15 amino acids. The V end lost 7 bases, the J end lost 7 bases, and 19 bases lay between the germline ends. CDR1 is SNHLY, CDR2 FYNNEI, per germline. CDR3 region: CASTRDLGGFGELFF. The CDR3, as DNA: TGTGCCAGCACCAGGGACTTAGGGGGGTTCGGGGAGCTGTTTTTT.

The genes are TRBV11-2 and TRBJ2-7; D not resolved. The CDR3 has 15 amino acids. Deletions cut 0 bases from V and 2 bases from J, with 11 bases between. The germline V gene has CDR1 SGHAT and CDR2 FQNNGV. CDR3 nucleotides: TGTGCCAGCAGCTTAGATCTGACCCCCACCTACGAGCAGTACTTC. Its translation: CASSLDLTPTYEQYF.

This clone was found once. The chain joins TRBV29-1 to TRBJ2-7, with TRBD1 matching over 9 bases. There are 14 residues in the CDR3. From germline, CDR1 is SQVTM and CDR2 ANQGSEA. V gave up 5 bases and J gave up 0 bases; unmatched junction bases: 5. CDR3 amino acids: CSVLSGQGSYEQYF. For the CDR3, the DNA is TGCAGCGTTTTATCGGGACAGGGCTCCTACGAGCAGTACTTC.

A word on this clone: Distinct nucleotide sequences in the sample also encode this CDR3. DNA for the CDR3: TGTGCCTGGAGTGGACAGGGTGGGCAGACCCAGTACTTC. Translating gives CAWSGQGGQTQYF. The chain combines TRBV30 with TRBJ2-5; TRBD1 aligns across 7 bases. This CDR3 spans 13 amino acids. V was clipped by 1 base and J by 6 bases; unmatched bases: 5. The V gene's germline CDR1 is GTSNPN and CDR2 SVGIG (reference sequence).

V and J are TRBV4-3 and TRBJ2-7; tentative D call: TRBD1 (5 bases). CDR1 is LGHNA and CDR2 is YSLEER in the germline V gene. Trimming left V 0 bases short and J 9 bases short, with 12 bases between. This CDR3 is built from 13 residues. CDR3 protein: CASSQERGMGQYF. The CDR3 nucleotides are TGCGCCAGCAGCCAAGAAAGGGGAATGGGGCAGTACTTC.